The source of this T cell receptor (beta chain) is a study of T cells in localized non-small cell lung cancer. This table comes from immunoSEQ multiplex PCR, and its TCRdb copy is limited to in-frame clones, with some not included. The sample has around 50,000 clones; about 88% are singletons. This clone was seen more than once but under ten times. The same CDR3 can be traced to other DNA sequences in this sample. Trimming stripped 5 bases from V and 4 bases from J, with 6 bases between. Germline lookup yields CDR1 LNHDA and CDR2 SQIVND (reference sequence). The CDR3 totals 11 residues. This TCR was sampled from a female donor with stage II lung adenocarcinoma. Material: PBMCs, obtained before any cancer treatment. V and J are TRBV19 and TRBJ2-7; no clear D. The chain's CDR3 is CASSHRYEQYF. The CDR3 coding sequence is TGTGCCAGTAGTCACCGGTACGAGCAGTACTTC.